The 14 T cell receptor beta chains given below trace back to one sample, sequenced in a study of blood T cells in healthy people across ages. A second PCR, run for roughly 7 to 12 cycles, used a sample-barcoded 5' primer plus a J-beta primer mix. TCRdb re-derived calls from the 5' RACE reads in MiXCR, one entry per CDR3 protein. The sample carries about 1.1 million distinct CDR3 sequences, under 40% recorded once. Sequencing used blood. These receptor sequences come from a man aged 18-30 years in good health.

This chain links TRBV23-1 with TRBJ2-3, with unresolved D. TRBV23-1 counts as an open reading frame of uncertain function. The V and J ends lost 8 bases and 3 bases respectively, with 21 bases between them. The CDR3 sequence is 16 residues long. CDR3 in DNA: TGCGCCAGCGCCCCCGGGCAGACCCTGATTACAGATACGCAGTATTTT. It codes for CASAPGQTLITDTQYF.

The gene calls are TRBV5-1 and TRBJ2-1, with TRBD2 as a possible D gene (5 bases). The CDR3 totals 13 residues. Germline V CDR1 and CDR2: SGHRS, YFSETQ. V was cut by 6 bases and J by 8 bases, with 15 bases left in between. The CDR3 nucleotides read TGCGCCAGCACCCTGGCCGGGGTCGATGAGCAGTTCTTC. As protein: CASTLAGVDEQFF.

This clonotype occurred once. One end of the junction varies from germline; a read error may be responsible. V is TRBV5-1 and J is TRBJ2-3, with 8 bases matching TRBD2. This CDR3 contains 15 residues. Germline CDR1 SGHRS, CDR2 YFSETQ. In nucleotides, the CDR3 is TGCGCCAGCAGCTCAGCGGGGGATCGCACAGATGCGCAGTATTTT. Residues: CASSSAGDRTDAQYF.

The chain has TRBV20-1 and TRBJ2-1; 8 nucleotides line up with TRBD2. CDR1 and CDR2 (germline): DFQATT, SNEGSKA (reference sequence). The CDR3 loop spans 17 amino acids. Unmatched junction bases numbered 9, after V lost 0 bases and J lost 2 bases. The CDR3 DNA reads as TGCAGTGCTAGAGACACCCGGGGACTAGAAGCCTACAATGAGCAGTTCTTC. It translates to CSARDTRGLEAYNEQFF.

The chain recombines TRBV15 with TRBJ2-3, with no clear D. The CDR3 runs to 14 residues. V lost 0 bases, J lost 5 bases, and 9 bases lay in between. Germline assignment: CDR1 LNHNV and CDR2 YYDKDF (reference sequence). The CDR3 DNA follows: TGTGCCACCAGCAGAGATTCTGCGAGAGATACGCAGTATTTT. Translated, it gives CATSRDSARDTQYF.

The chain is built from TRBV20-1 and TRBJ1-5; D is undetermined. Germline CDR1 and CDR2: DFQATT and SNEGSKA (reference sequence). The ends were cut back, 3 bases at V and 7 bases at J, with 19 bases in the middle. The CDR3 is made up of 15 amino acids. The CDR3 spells CSASEDIRVGQPQHF. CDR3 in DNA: TGCAGTGCTAGTGAAGACATAAGGGTTGGGCAGCCCCAGCATTTT.

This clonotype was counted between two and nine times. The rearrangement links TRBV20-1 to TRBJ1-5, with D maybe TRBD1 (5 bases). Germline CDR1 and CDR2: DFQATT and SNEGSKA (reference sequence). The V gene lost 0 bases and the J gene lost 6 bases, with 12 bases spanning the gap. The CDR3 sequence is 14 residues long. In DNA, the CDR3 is TGCAGTGCTAGAGATAGGGCAGGGAGTCAGCCCCAGCATTTT. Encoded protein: CSARDRAGSQPQHF.

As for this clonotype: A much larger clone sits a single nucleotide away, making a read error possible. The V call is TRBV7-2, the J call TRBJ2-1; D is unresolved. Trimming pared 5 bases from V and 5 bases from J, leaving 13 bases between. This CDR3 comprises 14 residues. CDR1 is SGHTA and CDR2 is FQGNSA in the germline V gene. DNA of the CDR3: TGTGCCAGCAGCGTAGAGTTCGGAAACAATGAGCAGTTCTTC. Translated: CASSVEFGNNEQFF.

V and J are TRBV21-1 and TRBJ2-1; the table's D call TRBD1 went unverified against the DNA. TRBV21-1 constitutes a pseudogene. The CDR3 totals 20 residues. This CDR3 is CASSKGGAGGDFSSYDEQFF. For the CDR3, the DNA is TGTGCCAGCAGCAAAGGAGGGGCGGGGGGCGACTTCAGCTCCTACGATGAGCAGTTCTTC.

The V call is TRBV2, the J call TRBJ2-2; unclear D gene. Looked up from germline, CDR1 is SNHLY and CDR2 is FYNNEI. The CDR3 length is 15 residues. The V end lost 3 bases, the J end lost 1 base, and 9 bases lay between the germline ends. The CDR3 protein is CASSDGMRNTGELFF. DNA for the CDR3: TGTGCCAGCAGTGATGGGATGCGGAACACCGGGGAGCTGTTTTTT. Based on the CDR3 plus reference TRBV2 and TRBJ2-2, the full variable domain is EPEVTQTPSHQVTQMGQEVILRCVPISNHLYFYWYRQILGQKVEFLVSFYNNEISEKSEIFDDQFSVERPDGSNFTLKIRSTKLEDSAMYFCASSDGMRNTGELFFGEGSRLTVL.

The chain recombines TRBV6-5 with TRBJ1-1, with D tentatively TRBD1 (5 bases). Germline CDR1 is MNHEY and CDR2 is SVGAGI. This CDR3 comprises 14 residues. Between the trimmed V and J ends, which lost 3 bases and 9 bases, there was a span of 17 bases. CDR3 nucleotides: TGTGCCAGCAGTTATTCGGTGACAGCTTATAAAGCTTTCTTT. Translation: CASSYSVTAYKAFF.

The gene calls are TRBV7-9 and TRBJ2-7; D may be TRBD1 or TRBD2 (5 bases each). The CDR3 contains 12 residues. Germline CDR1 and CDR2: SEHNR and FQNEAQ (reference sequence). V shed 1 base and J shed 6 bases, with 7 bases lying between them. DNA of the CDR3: TGTGCCAGCAGCTTAGTGGGGACCGAGCAGTACTTC. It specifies CASSLVGTEQYF.

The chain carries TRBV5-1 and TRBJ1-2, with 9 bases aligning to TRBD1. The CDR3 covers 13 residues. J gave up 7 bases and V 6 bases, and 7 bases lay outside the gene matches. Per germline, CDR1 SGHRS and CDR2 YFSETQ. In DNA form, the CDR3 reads TGCGCCAGCACCGCCGGGACAGGGTCTGGCTACACCTTC. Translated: CASTAGTGSGYTF.

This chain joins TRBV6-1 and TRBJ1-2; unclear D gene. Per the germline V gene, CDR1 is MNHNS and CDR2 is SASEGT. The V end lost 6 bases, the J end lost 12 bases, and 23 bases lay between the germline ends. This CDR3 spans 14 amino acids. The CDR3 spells CASSAVSRGGDHTF. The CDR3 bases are TGTGCCAGCAGCGCTGTGAGTCGAGGAGGAGACCACACCTTC.